One T cell receptor (beta chain) is described in this entry. The antigen this receptor binds is unknown. No qualities accompany the bases; no much larger clone lies one base away. The immunoSEQ Assay, a bias-controlled multiplex PCR, was used to amplify TCRbeta CDR3 regions from genomic DNA. The study's processing was this. The number of nucleated cells in each sample was estimated from the amplification of reference gene primers within the assay. To quantify the absolute abundance of each unique TCRbeta CDR3 rearrangement, sequence reads were collapsed and filtered. For each sample, productive Simpson clonality was calculated as the square root of Simpson's diversity index across productive rearrangements. TCRdb obtained this table from immuneACCESS and retained in-frame rearrangements with V and J assigned. These tables miss some clones; where compared with another copy, unresolved V genes account for less than half of the shortfall, and the remainder is unexplained. That table furnishes V, J and clone size, whereas the DNA furnished D and trimming. The sample table contains about 140,000 clones; only one count was recorded for more than 75% of them. The ten largest clones take up about 11% of the sample.

The entry originates in a study of blood T cell repertoires in COVID-19 (dated by TCRdb to about 2020). For the wider study: The collaborator samples originated in the United States, Italy and Spain and spanned the acute and convalescent phases of COVID-19. The material from the prospective study consisted of cDNA or gDNA derived from T cells, B-cell-depleted T cells, or PBMCs. Subjects who had been exposed to COVID-19, were actively infected with it, or had recovered from it provided the deeply sampled blood TCRbeta repertoires that made up the dataset. The repertoires were released in a freely available public database meant as a resource for research on the immune response to SARS-CoV-2. The samples were drawn from two sources: the first 160 participants of the ongoing ImmuneRACE study, and 950 to 1,500 subjects contributed by 6 global collaborators. A de-identified subject ID, COVID-19 status, age in years and sex were almost always included in the sample metadata. Where available, HLA class I and class II types were taken from metadata supplied by the sample provider and were not determined by assay-based typing. What the work shows at the level of the full study, not this receptor alone: The quantity of clinical and demographic metadata differed by source and by participant and was supplied without curation.

In the prospective study, participants were roughly 18 to 95 years old, resided in 20 to 30 geographic areas of the United States, and were enrolled through a virtual design. In the prospective study, cohorts were assigned on the basis of participant-reported clinical history obtained from a screening survey and a study questionnaire. Recovered participants in ImmuneRACE Cohort 3 were defined as having two consecutive negative NP/OP PCR tests, clearance from a healthcare professional, or resolution of symptoms. In the prospective study, mobile phlebotomists collected whole blood, serum and a nasopharyngeal or oropharyngeal swab from each participant. Prospective study participants could optionally give additional blood draws and questionnaires over an approximately two-month period. Before DNA extraction, prospective study blood samples were shipped either frozen or at room temperature. The CDR3 numbers 13 residues from cysteine through phenylalanine. Only CDR3 DNA is held: 39 bases, read in frame from base 1. CDR1 and CDR2 are read off the germline V gene as SGHDT and YYEEEE. V loses 0 bases of germline sequence and J loses 4 bases, and the interval between the two ends is 5 bases.

This chain joins TRBV5-6 to TRBJ1-5; confidence is insufficient to name the D gene. The receptor's source is a man in his sixties who had recovered from COVID-19. The source material was PBMCs or T cells enriched from blood (not recorded which). The sequenced DNA: TGTGCCAGCAGCTTGGCCCTAAATCAGCCCCAGCATTTT. The resulting protein is CASSLALNQPQHF.